This TCR beta chain was recovered during a study of cytomegalovirus exposure and HLA in healthy donors (dated by TCRdb to 2017 to 2019). Background on the whole study: According to an earlier analysis of 450 to 650 of the donors, about 179 million T cells yielded 117 million unique TCR beta sequences and 250 to 350 Gb of sequence data. An early release covering around 630 HLA-typed donors comprised approximately 290 gigabases of sequencing data and tens of millions of unique TCR sequences. The genetic ancestry cluster associated with self-reported Caucasian donors included roughly 84% of the roughly 390 genotyped donors. The study was designed to test whether signatures of past pathogen exposure could be identified by cataloging public T cell receptors. The study profiled the T cell repertoires of approximately 700 subjects by immunosequencing and related them to cytomegalovirus serostatus. A separate validation cohort of roughly 110 different subjects was used in addition to the 666-subject first cohort. To predict cytomegalovirus infection status, the study combined high-throughput TCR immunosequencing, statistical association of individual TCRs with disease status, and machine learning. In a later analysis, previously published TCR beta repertoires from 666 donors were re-analyzed and high-resolution HLA genotyping was added so that TCR occurrence patterns could be studied. Rather than using new phenotypic data, the later analysis identified candidate immune exposures from TCR beta sequences and from how often those sequences occurred across donors. To decide whether each TCR beta V gene segment behaved as functional or pseudogenic, an earlier analysis of approximately 600 of the donors relied on high-throughput TCR beta sequencing. Donor age, sex, ethnicity and CMV serostatus were compiled alongside the repertoire data. In a later genetic analysis, genome-wide SNP genotypes for about 65% of the 666 donors were used, and that subset was treated as a discovery cohort. Every discovery cohort repertoire had been produced on one sequencing platform. HLA typing covered class I and class II loci at four-digit resolution. Typing coverage varied by locus: roughly 620-640 donors for A, B, C, DRB1 and DQB1; roughly 500 for DQA1; around 610 for DPA1; 450 to 480 for DPB1. Roughly 5 DR-DQ haplotypes were treated as single units for association and clustering because of strong linkage in the cohort. On average, roughly 250,000 unique TCR beta nucleotide sequences were sequenced per donor among more than 350 genotyped donors of the cohort, with roughly 18% of those sequences being non-productive.

The protocol used for the library was the immunoSEQ multiplex PCR assay. For the multiplex PCR, a mixture combining 60 forward primers for TCR Vbeta segments and 13 reverse primers for TCR Jbeta segments was used. A multiplex PCR assay on genomic DNA amplified the CDR3 region of rearranged TCR beta genes. The Illumina HiSeq System was used to sequence the amplified TCR beta libraries as 87-base-pair reads. The original methods were these. In a later analysis, some 80 million unique TCR beta chains were counted across the approximately 640 repertoires, and roughly 9.9 million of these chains were shared by at least two donors. Raw reads were error-corrected and collapsed into unique sequences by a nearest-neighbor algorithm in which closely related sequences were merged to remove PCR and sequencing errors. Alignment of CDR3 sequences to IMGT reference sequences was used to assign V, D and J gene segments. For a sequence to be retained, a match of at least six nucleotides to both a V gene segment and a J gene segment was required. Rearrangements were classified as productive when the CDR3 lacked stop codons and remained in frame with V and J, and all other rearrangements were classified as non-productive. Following IMGT convention, CDR3 was defined as the stretch from the second conserved V-encoded cysteine up to the conserved J-encoded phenylalanine. The earlier analysis of a few hundred of the donors excluded sequences that lacked an unambiguous match to a single V gene segment. In an earlier analysis of several hundred of the donors, V segments were called functional above 56.7% productive rearrangements and were called segregating when the between-donor standard deviation exceeded 5%. A statistical classification framework was built for diagnosing cytomegalovirus status from the catalog of TCR beta chain sequences. A later analysis assigned V and J genes by comparing TCR nucleotide sequences with IMGT/GENE-DB human TR gene sequences. The TCRdist pipeline was used in a later analysis to assign CDR3 sequences and most-parsimonious VDJ recombination scenarios. In a later analysis, every TCR beta chain was defined by the combination of its CDR3 amino acid sequence and its V-gene family, and reads without a unique V-gene family were dropped. As a way to deal with suspected cross-contamination and a sequencing artifact, a later analysis dropped 500 to 700 nucleotide sequences that were highly shared and had low generation probability. In a later analysis, a clonal expansion index for each public chain was calculated from normalized within-repertoire ranks of inferred template counts. In a later analysis, generation probabilities were computed using a VDJ recombination model fitted to out-of-frame rearrangements, and the results were checked against IGoR. In a later analysis, TCR-TCR, TCR-HLA and TCR-CMV co-occurrence was scored with hypergeometric tests, and a repertoire-size bias correction was applied to TCR pairs. To estimate false discovery rates, a later analysis permuted the HLA or CMV assignments 20 times. In a later analysis, co-occurring TCRs were grouped with DBSCAN, and TCRdist sequence similarity was added when clustering was performed within HLA-allele-positive subsets. For co-occurrence clustering, repertoires with fewer than 30,000 or more than 120,000 public chains were excluded, along with about five repertoires with anomalous nucleotide sharing. TCRdb obtained this table from immuneACCESS and retained in-frame rearrangements with V and J assigned. These tables miss some clones; where compared with another copy, unresolved V genes account for less than half of the shortfall, and the remainder is unexplained. V, J and clone size reflect that table, while D and trimming were determined from the DNA. This sample has 120,000 to 150,000 clones in its table, and over 70% of those were observed once. Clones ranked in the top ten supply about 5% of the sample.

Notes on this clone: The target of this receptor is not known. No per-base quality is available; no much larger clone lies one base away.

The CDR3 sequence holds 12 residues, the cysteine and phenylalanine included. CDR3 DNA is the only sequence kept; it has 36 bases, read in frame from the first base. CDR1 and CDR2 are read off the germline V gene (reference sequence) as MNHEY and SMNVEV. V is pared back by 2 bases and J by 5 bases, with 5 bases lying between the germline termini. In total, 666 healthy bone marrow donors made up the cohort. Cohort members were all nominally healthy when sampled, although unrecorded immune exposures were likely present. The donor tested CMV seropositive, placing the donor among the 250 to 300 seropositive members of the cohort. A peripheral blood sample was collected from each donor, and TCR beta sequencing was performed on peripheral blood mononuclear cells. The Qiagen DNeasy Blood Extraction Kit was used to extract genomic DNA from the blood cell samples. Broader findings and caveats from the paper: Assigning TCR associations to individual alleles was difficult when HLA alleles, especially DR and DQ, strongly co-occurred. A further reported finding was that TCR beta sequences accurately predicted the HLA-A and HLA-B alleles for most subjects in the first cohort. Because counts were too low, fewer than 20 rarely observed V segments, including chromosome 9 orphons, were excluded from the earlier analysis of some 540 of the donors. In a later genetic analysis, a missense DCLRE1C variant was associated with V-gene and J-gene trimming of TCR beta chains, and the association was replicated in an independent cohort. Several of the top co-occurrence clusters appeared to be linked to parvovirus B19, influenza, CMV and Epstein-Barr virus, according to a later analysis. In a later analysis, the rate of TCR association differed among HLA loci, with DRB1 alleles having the most associated TCRs and HLA-C alleles having the fewest. The authors suggested that the approach could potentially be extended to other disease states and immunological phenotypes. The only immune exposure information available for the cohort was CMV serostatus. A cluster of highly shared sequence variants was judged likely to be a technical artifact of the sequencing pipeline. In a later analysis, HLA-associated TCR beta chains showed more clonal expansion and lower generation probabilities than non-associated chains that were equally common. A later genetic analysis reported fewer N-insertions in productive TCRs among donors in an Asian-associated ancestry cluster than the roughly 670-donor mean. In vitro tests confirmed that a few of the cytomegalovirus-associated TCR beta chains recognize cytomegalovirus antigens. Cytomegalovirus status was reported to be diagnosed by the classifier with high specificity and sensitivity in both the original and validation cohorts. A total of roughly 160 TCR beta chains were listed by the study as associated with cytomegalovirus. In this cohort, only TCR beta chains were sequenced, and detectable features were limited by the absence of alpha or paired-chain data. HLA typing was unavailable for some donors at each locus, so association tests used only the typed subset. Across donors, most TCR sequences were observed very rarely, whereas some public TCRs were present in many individuals. A later analysis found that most CMV-associated TCR beta chains appeared HLA-restricted, with HLA associations seemingly driven largely by CMV exposure. In an earlier analysis of more than 500 of the donors, most TCR beta V segments appeared in productive rearrangements about 90% or about 30% of the time, broadly matching IMGT annotations. The presence/absence analyses assumed that sequencing depth was roughly uniform across donors, and that assumption may not be true. Linkage disequilibrium might explain the correlated functional status among segregating V segments, but an unknown experimental factor could not be ruled out. Because the 87-base-pair reads could not distinguish some IMGT-functional V segments, including TRBV6-2 and TRBV6-3, those segments were excluded. A later analysis associated 17,000 or so TCR beta sequences with specific HLA alleles at a false discovery rate of 0.05.

Recombination connected TRBV27 to TRBJ2-3, with TRBD2 as a weak D call on 5 bases. The clonotype originates from a young man in good health and CMV-seropositive. The specimen sequenced was PBMCs. The DNA is as follows: TGTGCCAGCAGTTTACGGGGAGATACGCAGTATTTT. Translation gives CASSLRGDTQYF.